This T cell receptor (beta chain) was observed in a study of early stage breast cancer tumors. In the study overall: About 70% of the 16 invasive tumors were ER+, PR+ and HER2-.

The study, taken as a whole, reports: In about 90% of the 16 patients, blood comparison separated tumor from normal breast. Compared with adjacent normal breast, tumors showed approximately 2.5-fold denser, more clonal T cells.

Points on this clone: Its antigen is still unknown.

Each sample had two DNA replicates, roughly 0.48 ug blood or 1.5 ug tissue. Sequencing was performed with immunoSEQ multiplex PCR; in TCRdb, only in-frame clones are kept and a portion is missing. The data hold 5,500 to 6,500 clones, with approximately 78% observed a single time. From germline, CDR1 is SEHNR and CDR2 FQNEAQ (reference sequence). The V gene lost 5 bases and the J gene lost 2 bases, with 13 bases spanning the gap. This CDR3 comprises 15 residues. V is TRBV7-9 and J is TRBJ1-3, with a weak D call TRBD1 (5 bases). Sequenced sample: normal breast tissue next to the tumor. The sequence derives from a person aged 65 to 79 with breast cancer. CDR3 bases: TGTGCCAGCAGCCTGGGCGGGACCACTGGAAACACCATATATTTT. This translates into CASSLGGTTGNTIYF.